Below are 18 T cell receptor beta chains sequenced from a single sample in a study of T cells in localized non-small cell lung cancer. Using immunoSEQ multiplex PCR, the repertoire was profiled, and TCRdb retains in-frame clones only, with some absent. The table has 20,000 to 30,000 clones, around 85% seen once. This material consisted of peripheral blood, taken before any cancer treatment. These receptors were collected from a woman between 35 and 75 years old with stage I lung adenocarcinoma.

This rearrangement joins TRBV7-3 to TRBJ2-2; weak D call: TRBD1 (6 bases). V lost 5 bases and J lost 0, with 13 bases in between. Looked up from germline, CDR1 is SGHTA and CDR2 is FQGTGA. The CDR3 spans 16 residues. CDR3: CASSVQGPANTGELFF. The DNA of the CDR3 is TGTGCCAGCAGCGTACAGGGCCCTGCGAACACCGGGGAGCTGTTTTTT. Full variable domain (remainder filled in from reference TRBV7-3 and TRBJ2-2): GAGVSQTPSNKVTEKGKYVELRCDPISGHTALYWYRQSLGQGPEFLIYFQGTGAADDSGLPNDRFFAVRPEGSVSTLKIQRTERGDSAVYLCASSVQGPANTGELFFGEGSRLTVL.

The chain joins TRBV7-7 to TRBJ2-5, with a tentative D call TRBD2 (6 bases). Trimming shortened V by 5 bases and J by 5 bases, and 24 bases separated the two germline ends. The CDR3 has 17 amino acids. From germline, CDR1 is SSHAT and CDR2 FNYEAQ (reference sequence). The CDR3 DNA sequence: TGTGCCAGCAGCCCGGGGTCGCTCCCCTGGGGGGAGGAGACCCAGTACTTC. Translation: CASSPGSLPWGEETQYF. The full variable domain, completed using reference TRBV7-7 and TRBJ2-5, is GAGVSQSPRYKVTKRGQDVTLRCDPISSHATLYWYQQALGQGPEFLTYFNYEAQPDKSGLPSDRFSAERPEGSISTLTIQRTEQRDSAMYRCASSPGSLPWGEETQYFGPGTRLLVL.

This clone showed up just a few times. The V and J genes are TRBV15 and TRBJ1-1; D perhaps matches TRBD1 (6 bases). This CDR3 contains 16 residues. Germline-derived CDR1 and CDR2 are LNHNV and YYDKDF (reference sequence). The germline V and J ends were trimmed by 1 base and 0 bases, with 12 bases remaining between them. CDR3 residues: CATSRAGQGLNTEAFF. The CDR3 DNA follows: TGTGCCACCAGCAGAGCGGGACAAGGATTGAACACTGAAGCTTTCTTT.

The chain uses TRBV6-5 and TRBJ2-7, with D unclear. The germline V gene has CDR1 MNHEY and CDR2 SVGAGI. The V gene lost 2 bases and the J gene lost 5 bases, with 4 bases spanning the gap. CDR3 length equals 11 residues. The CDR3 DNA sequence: TGTGCCAGCAGTTACGAGGACGAGCAGTACTTC. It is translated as CASSYEDEQYF.

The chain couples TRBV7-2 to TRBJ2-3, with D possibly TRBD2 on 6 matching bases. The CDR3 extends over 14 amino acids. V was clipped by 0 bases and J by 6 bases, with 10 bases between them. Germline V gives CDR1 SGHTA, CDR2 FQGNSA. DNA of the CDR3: TGTGCCAGCAGCTTAGCTCGCGGGGTGGATACGCAGTATTTT. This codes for CASSLARGVDTQYF.

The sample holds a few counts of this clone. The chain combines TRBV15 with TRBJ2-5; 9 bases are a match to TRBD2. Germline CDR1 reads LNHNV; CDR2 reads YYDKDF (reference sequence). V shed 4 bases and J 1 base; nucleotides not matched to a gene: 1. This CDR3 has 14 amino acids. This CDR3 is CATSTRGGQETQYF. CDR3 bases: TGTGCCACCAGCACGCGGGGGGGCCAAGAGACCCAGTACTTC.

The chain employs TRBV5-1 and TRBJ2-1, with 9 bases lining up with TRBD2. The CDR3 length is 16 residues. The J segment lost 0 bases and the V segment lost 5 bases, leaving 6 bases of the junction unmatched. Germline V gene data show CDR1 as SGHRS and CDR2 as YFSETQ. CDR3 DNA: TGCGCCAGCAGGGAGACTAGCGGCAACTCCTACAATGAGCAGTTCTTC. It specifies CASRETSGNSYNEQFF.

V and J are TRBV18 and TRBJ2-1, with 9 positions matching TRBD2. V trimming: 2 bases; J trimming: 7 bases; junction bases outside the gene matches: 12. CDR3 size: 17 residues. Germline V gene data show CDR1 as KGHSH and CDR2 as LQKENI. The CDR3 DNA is TGTGCCAGCTCACCAAGGAGCGGGGGGAAGATAGGGAATGAGCAGTTCTTC. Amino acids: CASSPRSGGKIGNEQFF.

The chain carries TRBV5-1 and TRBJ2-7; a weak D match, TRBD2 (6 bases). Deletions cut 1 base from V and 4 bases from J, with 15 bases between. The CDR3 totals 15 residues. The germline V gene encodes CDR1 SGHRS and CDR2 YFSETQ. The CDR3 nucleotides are TGCGCCAGCAGCTTGTATAGCGGATCCCGGTACGAGCAGTACTTC. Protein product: CASSLYSGSRYEQYF.

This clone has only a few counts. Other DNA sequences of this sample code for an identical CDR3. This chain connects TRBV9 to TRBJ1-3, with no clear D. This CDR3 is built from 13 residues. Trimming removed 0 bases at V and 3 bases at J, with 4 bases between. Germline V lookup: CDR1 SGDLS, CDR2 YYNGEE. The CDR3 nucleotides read TGTGCCAGCAGCGTAGACGGTGGAAACACCATATATTTT. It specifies CASSVDGGNTIYF.

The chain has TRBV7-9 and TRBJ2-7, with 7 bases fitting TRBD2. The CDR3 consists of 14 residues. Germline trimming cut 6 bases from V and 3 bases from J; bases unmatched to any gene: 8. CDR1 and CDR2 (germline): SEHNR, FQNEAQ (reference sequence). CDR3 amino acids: CASRISGTNYEQYF. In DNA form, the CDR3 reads TGTGCCAGCAGAATATCCGGGACTAACTACGAGCAGTACTTC.

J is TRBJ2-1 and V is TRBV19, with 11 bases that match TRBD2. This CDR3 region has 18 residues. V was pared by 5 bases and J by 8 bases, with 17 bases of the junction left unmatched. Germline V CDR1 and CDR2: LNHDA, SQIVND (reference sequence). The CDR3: CASSFPSTGTSGPDEQFF. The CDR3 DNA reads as TGTGCCAGTAGTTTCCCCTCAACCGGGACTAGCGGCCCCGATGAGCAGTTCTTC.

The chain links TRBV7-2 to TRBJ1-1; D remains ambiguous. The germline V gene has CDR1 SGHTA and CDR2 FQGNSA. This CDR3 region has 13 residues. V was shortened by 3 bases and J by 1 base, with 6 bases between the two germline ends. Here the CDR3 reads CASSFGENTEAFF. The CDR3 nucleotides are TGTGCCAGCAGCTTCGGAGAGAACACTGAAGCTTTCTTT.

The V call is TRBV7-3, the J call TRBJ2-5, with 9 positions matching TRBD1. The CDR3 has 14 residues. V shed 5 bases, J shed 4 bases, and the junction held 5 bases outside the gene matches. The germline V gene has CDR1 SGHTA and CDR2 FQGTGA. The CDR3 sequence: CASSPGTGIETQYF. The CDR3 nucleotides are TGTGCCAGCAGCCCCGGGACAGGGATAGAGACCCAGTACTTC.

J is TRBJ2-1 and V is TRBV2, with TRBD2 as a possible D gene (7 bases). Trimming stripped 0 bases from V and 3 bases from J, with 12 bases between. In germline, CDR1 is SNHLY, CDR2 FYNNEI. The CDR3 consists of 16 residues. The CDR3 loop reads CASSEASGGHYNEQFF. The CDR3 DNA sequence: TGTGCCAGCAGTGAAGCATCCGGGGGGCACTACAATGAGCAGTTCTTC.

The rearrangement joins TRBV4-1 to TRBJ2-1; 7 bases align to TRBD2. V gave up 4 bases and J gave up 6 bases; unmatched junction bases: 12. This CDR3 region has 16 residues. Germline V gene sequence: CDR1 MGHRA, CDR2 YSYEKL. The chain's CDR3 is CASSLMGGLNPNEQFF. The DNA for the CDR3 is TGCGCCAGCAGCCTGATGGGGGGACTAAATCCCAATGAGCAGTTCTTC.

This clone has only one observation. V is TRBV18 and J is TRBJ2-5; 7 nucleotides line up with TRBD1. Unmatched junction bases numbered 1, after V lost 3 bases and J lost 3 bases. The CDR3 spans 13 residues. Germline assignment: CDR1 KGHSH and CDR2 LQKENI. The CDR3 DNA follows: TGTGCCAGCTCACCCGGACAGGAAGAGACCCAGTACTTC. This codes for CASSPGQEETQYF.

The CDR3 spells CASRRVGPYEQYF. CDR3 coding DNA: TGTGCCAGCAGGCGGGTCGGGCCCTACGAGCAGTACTTC. This chain uses TRBV6-9 with TRBJ2-7; D is possibly TRBD2 (5 bases). The ends were cut back, 6 bases at V and 2 bases at J, with 11 bases in the middle. The V gene's germline CDR1 is MNHGY and CDR2 SVAAGI. The CDR3 length is 13 residues.